The rows below give T cell receptor beta chains drawn from one sample of a study of beta chain features in type 1 diabetes. TCRdb's copy holds only in-frame clones and misses some; the assay was immunoSEQ multiplex PCR. The data hold over 700,000 clones, with about a sixth observed a single time. What was sequenced was naive CD4+ T cells from blood. The receptors originated from a young woman in good health. Each CDR3 is given with its conserved first and last residue. The D gene is left open where the match is weak. Expanded clones are given a class, and other clones once, few, many or no size at all.

NA	NA	TRBJ2-2	TRBV7-9	TGTGCCAGCAGCTCCAACACCCCCGGGGAGCTGTTTTTT	CASSSNTPGELFF
TRBD2	few	TRBJ2-3	TRBV5-4	TGTGCCAGCAGCTTGGCCATGACTAGCGGAAACACAGATACGCAGTATTTT	CASSLAMTSGNTDTQYF
TRBD2	NA	TRBJ2-1	TRBV19	TGTGCTTCGACTAGCGGGACCCTTAGCTCCTACAATGAGCAGTTCTTC	CASTSGTLSSYNEQFF
TRBD2	NA	TRBJ2-7	TRBV28	TGTGCCAGCAGTCGGACTAGCGGGATCTACGAGCAGTACTTC	CASSRTSGIYEQYF
NA	few	TRBJ1-1	TRBV10-3	TGTGCCATCAGTGAGTGGGCAGAAATGAACACTGAAGCTTTCTTT	CAISEWAEMNTEAFF
NA	few	TRBJ1-5	TRBV19	TGTGCCAGTAGTATTGGGAAACGGGGCCCCCAGCATTTT	CASSIGKRGPQHF
TRBD1	NA	TRBJ2-7	TRBV7-9	TGTGCCAGCAGCCCGGGACAGAAGCAGTACTTC	CASSPGQKQYF
NA	NA	TRBJ2-2	TRBV5-1	TGCGCCTCCAGGAGGGCAACGAACACCGGGGAGCTGTTTTTT	CASRRATNTGELFF
NA	NA	TRBJ2-7	TRBV7-2	TGTGCCAGCAGCCGAGGGGGAAGCGGGAAAAACTACGAGCAGTACTTC	CASSRGGSGKNYEQYF
TRBD2	NA	TRBJ2-7	TRBV7-2	TGTGCCAGCAGCCCTGCTAGCGGGAGTGTGTCCTACGAGCAGTACTTC	CASSPASGSVSYEQYF
NA	few	TRBJ1-5	TRBV19	TGTGCCAGTAGCCTTACCCCGCATAGCAATCAGCCCCAGCATTTT	CASSLTPHSNQPQHF
TRBD2	few	TRBJ2-5	TRBV15	TGTGCCACCAGCAGCCCTCCCGGGGGGTCACGGTTTGGGACCCAGTACTTC	CATSSPPGGSRFGTQYF
NA	few	TRBJ1-2	TRBV19	TGTGCCAGTAGTATTTGGGGAATGAACTATGGCTACACCTTC	CASSIWGMNYGYTF
TRBD1	NA	TRBJ1-1	TRBV2	TGTGCCAGCAGGCAGACAGGGCTTACTGAAGCTTTCTTT	CASRQTGLTEAFF
NA	NA	TRBJ2-3	TRBV7-9	TGTGCCAGCAGCGTCTACTACAGGGTTGGGACAGATACGCAGTATTTT	CASSVYYRVGTDTQYF
NA	few	TRBJ2-7	TRBV15	TGTGCCACCAGCAGAGGAAACACTTACGAGCAGTACTTC	CATSRGNTYEQYF
TRBD1	NA	TRBJ2-5	TRBV5-1	TGCGCCAGCAGCCCTGGGACAGCTAAAGAGACCCAGTACTTC	CASSPGTAKETQYF
NA	NA	TRBJ2-5	TRBV7-9	TGTGCCAGCAGCTTAGAGAAGGGACTCTCGGAGACCCAGTACTTC	CASSLEKGLSETQYF
TRBD1	NA	TRBJ2-3	TRBV7-2	TGTGCCAGCAGCCCATACAGGGGGCAATTTTTGGATACGCAGTATTTT	CASSPYRGQFLDTQYF
NA	NA	TRBJ1-6	TRBV4-2	TGTGCCAGCAGCCAAGAGTACGCTGGACAGTATAATTCACCCCTCCACTTT	CASSQEYAGQYNSPLHF
TRBD2	NA	TRBJ2-4	TRBV19	TGTGCCAGTGTAGCGGGACCGGGGTACATTCAGTACTTC	CASVAGPGYIQYF
NA	few	TRBJ1-5	TRBV29-1	TGCAGCGTCTCCAGAGATAGCAATCAGCCCCAGCATTTT	CSVSRDSNQPQHF
TRBD2	NA	TRBJ2-1	TRBV7-9	TGTGCCAGCAGCTCCGGGACTAGCGGGAGGGCCCATGAGCAGTTCTTC	CASSSGTSGRAHEQFF
NA	few	TRBJ1-4	TRBV27	TGTGCCAGCAGTTTCCACGGGGGGCTAGAAAAACTGTTTTTT	CASSFHGGLEKLFF
NA	NA	TRBJ2-1	TRBV5-1	TGCGCCAGCAGCCCCCGGCTAAGAGGGAATGAGCAGTTCTTC	CASSPRLRGNEQFF
TRBD1	NA	TRBJ1-1	TRBV6-5	TGTGCCAGCAGCACGACAGGGGAGAACACTGAAGCTTTCTTT	CASSTTGENTEAFF
TRBD2	once	TRBJ2-7	TRBV28	TGTGCCAGTAGCGGGACCCGACCGTCCTACGAGCAGTACTTC	CASSGTRPSYEQYF
NA	few	TRBJ2-5	TRBV7-2	TGTGCCAGCAGCGGACACCCAGAGACCCAGTACTTC	CASSGHPETQYF
TRBD2	NA	TRBJ2-3	TRBV7-2	TGTGCCAGCAGCCAGCGACTAGCGGGCGCAGATACGCAGTATTTT	CASSQRLAGADTQYF
TRBD2	NA	TRBJ2-5	TRBV5-6	TGTGCCAGCAGCTTGAATTTTCCGGCGGGAGAGTTAGAGACCCAGTACTTC	CASSLNFPAGELETQYF
TRBD1	few	TRBJ2-5	TRBV9	TGTGCCAGCAGCGGACAGGGGTACCGCGGGGAGACCCAGTACTTC	CASSGQGYRGETQYF
TRBD1	NA	TRBJ1-2	TRBV11-1	TGTGCCAGCAGCCCAAGACAGGGAGCGAACTATGGCTACACCTTC	CASSPRQGANYGYTF
NA	NA	TRBJ1-4	TRBV5-1	TGCGCCAGCAGCCTCAGGTCTATGGCGAATGAAAAACTGTTTTTT	CASSLRSMANEKLFF
TRBD1	few	TRBJ2-5	TRBV6-5	TGTGCCAGCAGTCCGACTGACAGGGTCCAGTACTTC	CASSPTDRVQYF
TRBD1	NA	TRBJ2-5	TRBV5-1	TGCGCCAGCAGCCGCCGTCGGCCAGGGGGTCAAGAGACCCAGTACTTC	CASSRRRPGGQETQYF
NA	few	TRBJ2-3	TRBV29-1	TGCAGCGCTGGGGAAACAGATACGCAGTATTTT	CSAGETDTQYF
NA	NA	TRBJ2-5	TRBV7-9	TGTGCCAGCAGCTGGGGGTCAGAGGCCCAGTACTTC	CASSWGSEAQYF
NA	NA	TRBJ1-3	TRBV6-5	TGTGCCAGCAGAGGAGCCGGAAACACCATATATTTT	CASRGAGNTIYF
NA	few	TRBJ2-7	TRBV11-2	TGTGCCAGCAGCTTCACTAGCGGGACAGGGCGACAGTACTTC	CASSFTSGTGRQYF
TRBD1	few	TRBJ2-7	TRBV7-9	TGTGCCAGCAGCCGGGACAGGGGGGAGCAGTACTTC	CASSRDRGEQYF
NA	NA	TRBJ1-5	TRBV4-1	TGCGCCAGCAGCCAAGAGAGCAGAGACAATCAGCCCCAGCATTTT	CASSQESRDNQPQHF
NA	NA	TRBJ2-2	TRBV28	TGTGCCATACGTAGGGGCCAAGGGGTAACCGGGGAGCTGTTTTTT	CAIRRGQGVTGELFF